These T cell receptor beta chains were read from a single sample in a study of CD4+ T cells in melanoma. TCRdb keeps only in-frame clones here, not all; method: immunoSEQ multiplex PCR. The repertoire consists of about 21,000 clones, with more than 65% occurring once and the leading ten covering 3.6%. Sequenced: cells from a culture (not recorded whether cultured in vitro). These receptors originate from a human donor with melanoma. Both conserved end residues are part of each CDR3. D genes are given only for firm matches. The listing skips clone size in some rows; elsewhere it reads once, few, many or a size class.

CDR3: CASSPDRLSLHF
DNA: TGCGCCAGCAGCCCCGACCGCCTTTCCCTCCACTTT
V: TRBV5-1
D: NA
length: 12
size: NA
J: TRBJ1-6

CDR3: CASSDPSSNTEAFF
DNA: TGCGCCAGCAGTGACCCCAGCTCGAACACTGAAGCTTTCTTT
V: TRBV10-2
D: NA
length: 14
size: NA
J: TRBJ1-1

CDR3: CASSPGQGGNQPQHF
DNA: TGTGCCAGCTCGCCGGGACAGGGAGGCAATCAGCCCCAGCATTTT
V: TRBV18
D: TRBD1
length: 15
size: NA
J: TRBJ1-5

CDR3: CSVDFDDRGYGYTF
DNA: TGCAGCGTCGATTTTGATGACAGGGGCTATGGCTACACCTTC
V: TRBV29-1
D: TRBD1
length: 14
size: NA
J: TRBJ1-2

CDR3: CASSDTGNAGELFF
DNA: TGCGCCAGCAGTGACACAGGGAATGCCGGGGAGCTGTTTTTT
V: TRBV10-1
D: NA
length: 14
size: once
J: TRBJ2-2

CDR3: CSPGQKDEQYF
DNA: TGCAGCCCGGGACAGAAGGACGAGCAGTACTTC
V: TRBV29-1
D: TRBD1
length: 11
size: NA
J: TRBJ2-7

CDR3: CASSQRDGYGYTF
DNA: TGTGCCAGCAGCCAGAGGGATGGCTATGGCTACACCTTC
V: TRBV6-5
D: NA
length: 13
size: few
J: TRBJ1-2

CDR3: CATARGVSGNTIYF
DNA: TGTGCCACCGCAAGAGGGGTGTCTGGAAACACCATATATTTT
V: TRBV11-2
D: NA
length: 14
size: NA
J: TRBJ1-3

CDR3: CASSGTGTNEKLFF
DNA: TGTGCCAGCAGCGGGACTGGAACTAATGAAAAACTGTTTTTT
V: TRBV9
D: NA
length: 14
size: NA
J: TRBJ1-4

CDR3: CASRTGPANYGYTF
DNA: TGTGCCTCGAGAACCGGCCCAGCTAACTATGGCTACACCTTC
V: TRBV30
D: NA
length: 14
size: NA
J: TRBJ1-2

CDR3: CASSLVSESYEQYF
DNA: TGTGCCAGCAGCTTAGTGAGTGAGTCCTACGAGCAGTACTTC
V: TRBV7-8
D: NA
length: 14
size: NA
J: TRBJ2-7

CDR3: CASSSSSGGAQTQYF
DNA: TGCGCCAGCAGCTCCTCTAGCGGGGGGGCTCAGACCCAGTACTTC
V: TRBV5-1
D: TRBD2
length: 15
size: NA
J: TRBJ2-5

CDR3: CASSRGTYSNQPQHF
DNA: TGTGCCAGCAGCCGCGGGACTTACAGCAATCAGCCCCAGCATTTT
V: TRBV5-6
D: NA
length: 15
size: NA
J: TRBJ1-5

CDR3: CASSYREPRELFF
DNA: TGTGCCAGCAGTTACCGAGAACCCCGGGAGCTGTTTTTT
V: TRBV6-5
D: NA
length: 13
size: NA
J: TRBJ2-2

CDR3: CASSSAGTGGYEQYF
DNA: TGTGCCAGCAGCTCGGCTGGGACAGGGGGATACGAGCAGTACTTC
V: TRBV5-6
D: TRBD1
length: 15
size: NA
J: TRBJ2-7

CDR3: CAWSGQGARYEQYF
DNA: TGTGCCTGGAGTGGACAGGGGGCAAGATACGAGCAGTACTTC
V: TRBV30
D: TRBD1
length: 14
size: few
J: TRBJ2-7

CDR3: CASSRGSDNQFYEQYF
DNA: TGTGCCAGCAGCCGCGGGTCGGATAACCAATTCTACGAGCAGTACTTC
V: TRBV9
D: NA
length: 16
size: NA
J: TRBJ2-7

CDR3: CASSGDRRVSSYGYTF
DNA: TGTGCCAGCAGTGGAGACCGGCGGGTTTCGAGCTATGGCTACACCTTC
V: TRBV25-1
D: NA
length: 16
size: NA
J: TRBJ1-2

CDR3: CASGVAGAYEQYF
DNA: TGTGCTAGTGGTGTAGCGGGGGCCTACGAGCAGTACTTC
V: TRBV12-5
D: TRBD2
length: 13
size: NA
J: TRBJ2-7

CDR3: CASRAQGTSTDTQYF
DNA: TGTGCCAGCAGAGCACAGGGGACTAGCACAGATACGCAGTATTTT
V: TRBV6-5
D: NA
length: 15
size: NA
J: TRBJ2-3

CDR3: CASSSVGEKLFF
DNA: TGCGCCAGCAGCTCGGTTGGGGAAAAACTGTTTTTT
V: TRBV5-1
D: NA
length: 12
size: NA
J: TRBJ1-4

CDR3: CASSLGPGQGRGYTF
DNA: TGCGCCAGCAGCTTGGGTCCGGGACAGGGGCGTGGCTACACCTTC
V: TRBV5-1
D: TRBD1
length: 15
size: once
J: TRBJ1-2

CDR3: CASTRSSGANVLTF
DNA: TGTGCCAGCACCAGGAGCTCTGGGGCCAACGTCCTGACTTTC
V: TRBV7-9
D: NA
length: 14
size: NA
J: TRBJ2-6

CDR3: CASSYGGRGTAQHF
DNA: TGTGCCAGCAGTTACGGAGGCAGGGGGACAGCCCAGCATTTT
V: TRBV6-6
D: TRBD1
length: 14
size: NA
J: TRBJ1-5

CDR3: CASSRRGQGANEQYF
DNA: TGTGCCAGCAGCCGCAGGGGACAGGGGGCTAACGAGCAGTACTTC
V: TRBV11-2
D: TRBD1
length: 15
size: once
J: TRBJ2-7

CDR3: CAWIRQRRTEAFF
DNA: TGTGCCTGGATCCGACAGAGACGAACTGAAGCTTTCTTT
V: TRBV30
D: NA
length: 13
size: NA
J: TRBJ1-1

CDR3: CASRGWGAGEKLFF
DNA: TGTGCCAGCAGGGGTTGGGGGGCAGGGGAAAAACTGTTTTTT
V: TRBV2
D: NA
length: 14
size: few
J: TRBJ1-4

CDR3: CASSLAWAGEQYF
DNA: TGTGCCAGCAGTCTAGCATGGGCAGGGGAGCAGTACTTC
V: TRBV7-8
D: NA
length: 13
size: NA
J: TRBJ2-7

CDR3: CASSPLGTVANEQYF
DNA: TGTGCCAGCAGCCCGCTCGGGACAGTGGCCAACGAGCAGTACTTC
V: TRBV11-2
D: TRBD1
length: 15
size: NA
J: TRBJ2-7

CDR3: CASSVGGVPGSGNTIYF
DNA: TGTGCCAGCAGCGTAGGGGGGGTACCGGGATCTGGAAACACCATATATTTT
V: TRBV9
D: NA
length: 17
size: few
J: TRBJ1-3

CDR3: CASEQGGNQPQHF
DNA: TGTGCCAGCGAACAGGGTGGCAATCAGCCCCAGCATTTT
V: TRBV19
D: NA
length: 13
size: NA
J: TRBJ1-5

CDR3: CASSTTVNTEAFF
DNA: TGCGCCAGCAGCACCACAGTGAACACTGAAGCTTTCTTT
V: TRBV5-1
D: NA
length: 13
size: NA
J: TRBJ1-1

CDR3: CASSEARGGPGEQFF
DNA: TGTGCCAGCAGTGAAGCCCGGGGGGGGCCGGGTGAGCAGTTCTTC
V: TRBV6-1
D: TRBD2
length: 15
size: NA
J: TRBJ2-1

CDR3: CASNQGMASEAFF
DNA: TGTGCCAGCAATCAGGGTATGGCCTCCGAAGCTTTCTTT
V: TRBV6-6
D: NA
length: 13
size: once
J: TRBJ1-1

CDR3: CASSPTQGIEQYF
DNA: TGTGCCAGCTCACCAACACAGGGGATCGAGCAGTACTTC
V: TRBV18
D: TRBD1
length: 13
size: once
J: TRBJ2-7

CDR3: CASSPGQGDSYGYTF
DNA: TGTGCCAGCTCACCAGGACAGGGGGACAGCTATGGCTACACCTTC
V: TRBV18
D: TRBD1
length: 15
size: NA
J: TRBJ1-2

CDR3: CASKRGGPNTGELFF
DNA: TGTGCCAGCAAGCGCGGCGGACCGAACACCGGGGAGCTGTTTTTT
V: TRBV6-5
D: NA
length: 15
size: NA
J: TRBJ2-2

CDR3: CASLRGVTGELFF
DNA: TGTGCCAGCCTCCGTGGGGTCACCGGGGAGCTGTTTTTT
V: TRBV6-1
D: NA
length: 13
size: NA
J: TRBJ2-2

CDR3: CASSLGAGGLYTQYF
DNA: TGTGCCAGCAGTTTAGGGGCGGGGGGGCTTTATACGCAGTATTTT
V: TRBV9
D: TRBD2
length: 15
size: NA
J: TRBJ2-3

CDR3: CASSEPGYEQYF
DNA: TGCGCCAGCAGTGAGCCCGGGTACGAGCAGTACTTC
V: TRBV10-1
D: NA
length: 12
size: once
J: TRBJ2-7

CDR3: CASSQGRTQETQYF
DNA: TGCGCCAGCAGCCAAGGGAGGACCCAAGAGACCCAGTACTTC
V: TRBV4-1
D: NA
length: 14
size: NA
J: TRBJ2-5

CDR3: CASSEARLPGLAYNEQFF
DNA: TGTGCCAGCAGTGAAGCGCGTCTCCCGGGACTAGCTTACAATGAGCAGTTCTTC
V: TRBV2
D: TRBD2
length: 18
size: NA
J: TRBJ2-1